This T cell receptor beta chain was sequenced in a study of blood T cells in healthy people across ages. Findings and limits, study-wide: What prevented conclusive comparison of naive and antigen-experienced cells was that PBMCs were unsorted.

Trimming took off 4 bases at V and 6 bases at J, with 20 bases between the two ends. There are 16 residues in the CDR3. The germline V gene encodes CDR1 SGHRS and CDR2 YFSETQ. Peripheral blood samples of 9 to 10 milliliters were drawn from each donor. PBMCs numbering at least 6.5 million were isolated per sample. The second PCR ran about 6 to 11 cycles with a sample-barcoded 5' primer and J-beta primers. A template-switch adaptor containing 12 random nucleotides labeled each cDNA molecule. TCRdb ran MiXCR on the 5' RACE reads and lists one entry per CDR3 protein. Of some 1.6 million distinct CDR3 sequences listed, about 31% are singletons. About this clonotype: What it recognizes is unknown.

The clonotype comes from a woman in her 30s in good health. The rearrangement uses TRBV5-1 and TRBJ2-1; D is possibly TRBD1 or TRBD2 (5 bases each). Material: blood. CDR3 in DNA: TGCGCCAGCAGCCCCGGTGGGGGACCGGGCGCCAATGAGCAGTTCTTC. This encodes CASSPGGGPGANEQFF.